Described below is a single T cell receptor (beta chain) sequence and its context. Antigen unknown. The source of the sample is a study of T cells after yellow fever vaccination. Whole-study findings and limits: Some clonotypes, a small share, were shared between CD4 and CD8 compartments. Subsequent to the booster, the majority of primary-vaccination clones reappeared (under 98% CD4, 80% to 90% CD8).

This CDR3 comprises 16 residues. Trimming at V came to 4 bases and at J to 1 base, leaving 9 bases not matched to a gene. CDR1 and CDR2 (germline): SNHLY, FYNNEI. UMIs were added to TCR cDNA along with a universal primer site when it was made by 5'RACE template switching. Each CDR3 protein is one row after TCRdb ran MiXCR on the 5' RACE reads. Counted here are fewer than 350,000 distinct CDR3 sequences, 8.7% occurring once; the ten biggest clones make up about 20%. The sequence came from a man between 18 and 35 years old who received the YFV17D yellow fever vaccine. The material was PBMCs, obtained on the day of the first yellow fever vaccination. The genes are TRBV2 and TRBJ2-7; 8 bases map to TRBD1. CDR3 sequence: CASSALRTGMSYEQYV. The CDR3 coding sequence is TGTGCCAGCAGTGCTTTAAGGACAGGGATGTCCTACGAGCAGTACGTC.